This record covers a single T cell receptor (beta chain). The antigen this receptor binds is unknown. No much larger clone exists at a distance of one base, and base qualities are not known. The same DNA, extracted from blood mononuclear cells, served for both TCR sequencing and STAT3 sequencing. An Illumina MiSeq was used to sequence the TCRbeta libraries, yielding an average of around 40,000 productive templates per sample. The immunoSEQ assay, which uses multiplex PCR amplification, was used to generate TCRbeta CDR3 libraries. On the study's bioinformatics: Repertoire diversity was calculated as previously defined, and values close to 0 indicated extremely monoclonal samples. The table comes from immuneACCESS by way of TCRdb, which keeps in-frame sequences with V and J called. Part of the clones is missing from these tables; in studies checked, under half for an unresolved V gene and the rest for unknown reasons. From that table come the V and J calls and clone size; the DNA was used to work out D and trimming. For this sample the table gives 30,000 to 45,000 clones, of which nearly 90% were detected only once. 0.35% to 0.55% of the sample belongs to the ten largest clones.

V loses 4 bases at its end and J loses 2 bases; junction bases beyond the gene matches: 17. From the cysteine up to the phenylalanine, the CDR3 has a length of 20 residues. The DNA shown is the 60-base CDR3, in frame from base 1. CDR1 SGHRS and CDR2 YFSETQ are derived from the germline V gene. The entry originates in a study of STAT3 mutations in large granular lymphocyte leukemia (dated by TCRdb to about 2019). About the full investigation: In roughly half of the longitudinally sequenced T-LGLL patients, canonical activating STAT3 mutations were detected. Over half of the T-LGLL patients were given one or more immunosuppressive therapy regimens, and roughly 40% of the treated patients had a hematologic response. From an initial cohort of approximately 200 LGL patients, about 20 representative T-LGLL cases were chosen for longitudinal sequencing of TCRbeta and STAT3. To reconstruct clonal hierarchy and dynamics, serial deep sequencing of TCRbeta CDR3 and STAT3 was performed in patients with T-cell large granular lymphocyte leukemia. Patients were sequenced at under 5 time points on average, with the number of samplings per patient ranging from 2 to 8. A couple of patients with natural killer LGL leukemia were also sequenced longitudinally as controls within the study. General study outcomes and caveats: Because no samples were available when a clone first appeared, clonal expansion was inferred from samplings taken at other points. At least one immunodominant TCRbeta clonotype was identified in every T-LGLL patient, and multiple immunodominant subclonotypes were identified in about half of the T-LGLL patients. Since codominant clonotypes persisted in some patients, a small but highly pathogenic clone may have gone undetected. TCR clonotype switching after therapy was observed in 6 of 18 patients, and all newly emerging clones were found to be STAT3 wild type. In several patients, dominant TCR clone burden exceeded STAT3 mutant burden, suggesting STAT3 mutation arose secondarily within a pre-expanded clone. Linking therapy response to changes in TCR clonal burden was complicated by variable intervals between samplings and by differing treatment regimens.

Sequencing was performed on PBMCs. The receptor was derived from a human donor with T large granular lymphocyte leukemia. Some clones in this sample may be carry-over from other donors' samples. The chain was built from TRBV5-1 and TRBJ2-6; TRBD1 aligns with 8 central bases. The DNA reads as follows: TGCGCCAGCAGCCTGCTTGGGTTAGGGACAGGAGGCGCTGGGGCCAACGTCCTGACTTTC. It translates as CASSLLGLGTGGAGANVLTF.